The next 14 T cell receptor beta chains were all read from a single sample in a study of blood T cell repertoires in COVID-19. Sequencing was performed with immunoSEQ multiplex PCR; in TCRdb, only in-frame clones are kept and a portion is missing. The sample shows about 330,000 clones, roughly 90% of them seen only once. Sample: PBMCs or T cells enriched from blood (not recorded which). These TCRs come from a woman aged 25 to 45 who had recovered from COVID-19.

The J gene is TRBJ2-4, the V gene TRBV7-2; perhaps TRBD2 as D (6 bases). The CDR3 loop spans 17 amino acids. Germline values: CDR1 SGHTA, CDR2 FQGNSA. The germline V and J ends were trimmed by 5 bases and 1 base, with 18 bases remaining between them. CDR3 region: CASSHTSTTRAKNIQYF. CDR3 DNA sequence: TGTGCCAGCAGCCACACCTCAACGACTAGGGCCAAAAACATTCAGTACTTC.

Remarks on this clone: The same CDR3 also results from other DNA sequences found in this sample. The CDR3 spells CASSQGTNTGELFF. The CDR3 DNA sequence: TGTGCCAGCTCACAAGGGACAAACACCGGGGAGCTGTTTTTT. This sequence joins TRBV18 and TRBJ2-2, with D possibly TRBD1 on 6 matching bases. Trimming removed 4 bases at V and 2 bases at J, with 8 bases between. CDR3 length: 14 residues. Germline V gives CDR1 KGHSH, CDR2 LQKENI. Based on the CDR3 plus reference TRBV18 and TRBJ2-2, the full variable domain is NAGVMQNPRHLVRRRGQEARLRCSPMKGHSHVYWYRQLPEEGLKFMVYLQKENIIDESGMPKERFSAEFPKEGPSILRIQQVVRGDSAAYFCASSQGTNTGELFFGEGSRLTVL.

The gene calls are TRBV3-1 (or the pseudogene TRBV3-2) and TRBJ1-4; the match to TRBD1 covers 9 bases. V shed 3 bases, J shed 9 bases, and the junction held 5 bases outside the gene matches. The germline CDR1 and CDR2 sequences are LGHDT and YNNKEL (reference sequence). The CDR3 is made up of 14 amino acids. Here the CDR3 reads CASSHTGGVQKLFF. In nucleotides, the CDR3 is TGTGCCAGCAGCCACACAGGGGGCGTCCAAAAACTGTTTTTT.

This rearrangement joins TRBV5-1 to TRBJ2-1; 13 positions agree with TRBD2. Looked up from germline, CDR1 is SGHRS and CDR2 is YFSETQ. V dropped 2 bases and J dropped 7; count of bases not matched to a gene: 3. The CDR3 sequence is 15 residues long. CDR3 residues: CASSLLAGGGNEQFF. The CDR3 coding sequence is TGCGCCAGCAGCTTACTAGCGGGAGGGGGAAATGAGCAGTTCTTC. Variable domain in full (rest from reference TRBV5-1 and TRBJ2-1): KAGVTQTPRYLIKTRGQQVTLSCSPISGHRSVSWYQQTPGQGLQFLFEYFSETQRNKGNFPGRFSGRQFSNSRSEMNVSTLELGDSALYLCASSLLAGGGNEQFFGPGTRLTVL.

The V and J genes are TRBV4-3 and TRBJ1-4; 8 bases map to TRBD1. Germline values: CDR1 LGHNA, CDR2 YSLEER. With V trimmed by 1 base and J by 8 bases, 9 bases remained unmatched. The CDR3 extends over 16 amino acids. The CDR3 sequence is CASSQGINRGKEKLFF. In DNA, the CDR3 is TGCGCCAGCAGCCAAGGTATCAACAGGGGGAAGGAAAAACTGTTTTTT.

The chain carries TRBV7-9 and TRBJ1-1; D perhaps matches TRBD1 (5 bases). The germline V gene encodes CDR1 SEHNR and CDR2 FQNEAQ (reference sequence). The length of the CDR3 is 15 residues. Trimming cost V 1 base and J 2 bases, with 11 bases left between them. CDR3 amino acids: CASSLDRGLNTEAFF. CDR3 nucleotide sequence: TGTGCCAGCAGCTTAGATCGGGGGTTAAACACTGAAGCTTTCTTT.

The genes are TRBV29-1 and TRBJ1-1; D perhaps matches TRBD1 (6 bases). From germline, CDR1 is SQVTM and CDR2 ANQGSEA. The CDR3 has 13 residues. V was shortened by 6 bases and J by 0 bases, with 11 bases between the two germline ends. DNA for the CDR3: TGCAGCGTCACAGACAGGATGAACACTGAAGCTTTCTTT. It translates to CSVTDRMNTEAFF. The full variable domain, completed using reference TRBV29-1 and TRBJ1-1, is SAVISQKPSRDICQRGTSLTIQCQVDSQVTMMFWYRQQPGQSLTLIATANQGSEATYESGFVIDKFPISRPNLTFSTLTVSNMSPEDSSIYLCSVTDRMNTEAFFGQGTRLTVV.

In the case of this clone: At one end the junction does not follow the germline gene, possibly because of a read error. As DNA, the CDR3 is TGCGCCAGCACCTTGACCGGGACAAACTACAATGAGCAGTTCTTC. It translates to CASTLTGTNYNEQFF. This sequence joins TRBV5-1 and TRBJ2-1, with D tentatively TRBD1 (6 bases). In germline, CDR1 is SGHRS, CDR2 YFSETQ. The CDR3 runs to 15 residues.

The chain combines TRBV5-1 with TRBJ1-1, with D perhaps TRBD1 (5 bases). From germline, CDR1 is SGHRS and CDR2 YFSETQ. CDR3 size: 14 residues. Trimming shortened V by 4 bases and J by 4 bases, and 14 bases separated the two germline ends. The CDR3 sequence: CASSPGHQGTEAFF. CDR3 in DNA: TGCGCCAGCAGCCCGGGCCATCAGGGCACTGAAGCTTTCTTT.

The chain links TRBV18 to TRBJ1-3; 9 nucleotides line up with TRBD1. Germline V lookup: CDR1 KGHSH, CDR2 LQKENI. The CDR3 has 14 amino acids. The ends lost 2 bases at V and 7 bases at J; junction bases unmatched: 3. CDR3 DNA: TGTGCCAGCTCACCAGGGACAGGGCTGAACACCATATATTTT. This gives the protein CASSPGTGLNTIYF.

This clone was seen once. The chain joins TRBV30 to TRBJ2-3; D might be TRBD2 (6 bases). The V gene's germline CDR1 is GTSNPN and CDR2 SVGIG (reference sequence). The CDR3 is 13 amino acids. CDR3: CAWEQIRGDTQYF. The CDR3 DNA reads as TGTGCTTGGGAGCAAATACGGGGGGATACGCAGTATTTT.

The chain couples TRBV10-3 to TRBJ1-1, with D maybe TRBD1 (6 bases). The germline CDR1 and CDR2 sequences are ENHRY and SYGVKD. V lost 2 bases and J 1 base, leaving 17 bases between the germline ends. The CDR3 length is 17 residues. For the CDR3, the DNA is TGTGCCATCAGTGAGGGTTCACTCTTACAGGGGAACACTGAAGCTTTCTTT. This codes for CAISEGSLLQGNTEAFF.

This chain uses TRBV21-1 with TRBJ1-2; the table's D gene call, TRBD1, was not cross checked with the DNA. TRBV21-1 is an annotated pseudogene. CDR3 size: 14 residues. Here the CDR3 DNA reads TGTGCCAGCAGCAAAGAGGGGGCAGGGTCCGGCTACACCTTC. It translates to CASSKEGAGSGYTF.

The CDR3 DNA reads TGTGCCAGCAGTTCCCCGGTTAGCTCCTATAATTCACCCCTCCACTTT. As protein: CASSSPVSSYNSPLHF. This sequence joins TRBV2 and TRBJ1-6; D uncertain. The CDR3 consists of 16 residues. The germline CDR1 and CDR2 sequences are SNHLY and FYNNEI. V was pared by 5 bases and J by 0 bases, with 11 bases between.